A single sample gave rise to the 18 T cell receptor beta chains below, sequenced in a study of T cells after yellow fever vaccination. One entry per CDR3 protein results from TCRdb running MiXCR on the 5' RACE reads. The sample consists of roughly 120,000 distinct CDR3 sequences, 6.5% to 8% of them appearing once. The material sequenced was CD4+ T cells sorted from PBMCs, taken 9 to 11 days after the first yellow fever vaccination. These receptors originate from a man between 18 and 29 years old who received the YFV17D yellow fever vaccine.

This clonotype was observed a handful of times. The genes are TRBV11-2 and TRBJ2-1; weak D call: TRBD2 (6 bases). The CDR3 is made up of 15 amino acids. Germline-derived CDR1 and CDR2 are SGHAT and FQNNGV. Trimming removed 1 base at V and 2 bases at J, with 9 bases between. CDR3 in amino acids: CASSLAGVTYNEQFF. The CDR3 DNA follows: TGTGCCAGCAGCTTAGCGGGGGTGACCTACAATGAGCAGTTCTTC.

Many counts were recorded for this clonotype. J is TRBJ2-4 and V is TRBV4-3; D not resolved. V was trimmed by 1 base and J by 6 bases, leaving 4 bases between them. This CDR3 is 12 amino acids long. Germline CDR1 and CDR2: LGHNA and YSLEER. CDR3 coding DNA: TGCGCCAGCAGCCAAGGCACAAACATTCAGTACTTC. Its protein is CASSQGTNIQYF.

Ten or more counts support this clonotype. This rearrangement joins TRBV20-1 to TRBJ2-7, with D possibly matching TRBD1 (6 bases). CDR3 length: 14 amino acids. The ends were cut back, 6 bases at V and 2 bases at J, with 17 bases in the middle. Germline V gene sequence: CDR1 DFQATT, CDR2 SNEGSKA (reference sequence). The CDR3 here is CSASLPRGPYEQYF. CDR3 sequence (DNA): TGCAGTGCCAGCCTGCCCAGGGGCCCCTACGAGCAGTACTTC.

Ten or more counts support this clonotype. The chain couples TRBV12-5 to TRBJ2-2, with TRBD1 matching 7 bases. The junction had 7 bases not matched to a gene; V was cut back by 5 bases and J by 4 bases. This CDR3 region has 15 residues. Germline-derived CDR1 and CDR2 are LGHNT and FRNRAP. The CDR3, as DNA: TGTGCTAGTGGTCCCACGACAGGGTCCACCGGGGAGCTGTTTTTT. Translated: CASGPTTGSTGELFF.

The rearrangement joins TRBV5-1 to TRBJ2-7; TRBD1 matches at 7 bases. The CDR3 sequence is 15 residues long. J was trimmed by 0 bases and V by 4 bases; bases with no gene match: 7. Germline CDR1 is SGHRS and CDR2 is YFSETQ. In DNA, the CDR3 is TGCGCCAGCAGCCCGGTGACAGGGAGCTCCTACGAGCAGTACGTC. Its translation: CASSPVTGSSYEQYV.

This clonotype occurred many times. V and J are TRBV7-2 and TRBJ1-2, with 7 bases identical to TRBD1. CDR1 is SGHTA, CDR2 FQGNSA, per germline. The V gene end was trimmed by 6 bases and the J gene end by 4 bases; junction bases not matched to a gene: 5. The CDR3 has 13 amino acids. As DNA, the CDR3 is TGTGCCAGCAGGACACGGGACAGCTATGGCTACACCTTC. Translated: CASRTRDSYGYTF.

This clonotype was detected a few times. The CDR3 sequence: CATSDTDRGYGYTF. CDR3 DNA sequence: TGTGCCACCAGTGATACCGACCGCGGCTATGGCTACACCTTC. This sequence joins TRBV24-1 and TRBJ1-2; D gene uncertain. Germline values: CDR1 KGHDR, CDR2 SFDVKD. CDR3 length: 14 amino acids. V gave up 3 bases and J gave up 4 bases, with 11 bases separating them.

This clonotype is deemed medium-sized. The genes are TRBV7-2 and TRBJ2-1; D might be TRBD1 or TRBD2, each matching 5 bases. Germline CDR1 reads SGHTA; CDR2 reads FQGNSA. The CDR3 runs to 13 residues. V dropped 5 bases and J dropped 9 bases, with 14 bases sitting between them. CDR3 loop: CASSQSRDGEQFF. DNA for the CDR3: TGTGCCAGCAGCCAAAGTAGGGACGGTGAGCAGTTCTTC.

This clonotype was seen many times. The CDR3 loop reads CASSVRRQGTEAFF. CDR3 nucleotide sequence: TGTGCCAGCAGTGTGCGTCGGCAGGGCACTGAAGCTTTCTTT. The chain employs TRBV2 and TRBJ1-1, with a tentative D call TRBD1 (5 bases). The CDR3 runs to 14 residues. Trimming removed 4 bases at V and 4 bases at J, with 13 bases between. Germline CDR1 is SNHLY and CDR2 is FYNNEI.

CDR3 in DNA: TGTGCCAGTAGTCCGCAGATTAGCACAGATACGCAGTATTTT. Amino acid sequence: CASSPQISTDTQYF. This sequence joins TRBV19 and TRBJ2-3; D call uncertain. This CDR3 is 14 amino acids long. Germline V gene sequence: CDR1 LNHDA, CDR2 SQIVND (reference sequence). The V and J ends lost 5 bases and 0 bases respectively, with 9 bases between them.

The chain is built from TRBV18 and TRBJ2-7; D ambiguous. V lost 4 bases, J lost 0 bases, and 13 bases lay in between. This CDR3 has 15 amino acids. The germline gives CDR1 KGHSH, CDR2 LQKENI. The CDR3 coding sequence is TGTGCCAGCTCACTCATCAGCTACCCCTCCTACGAGCAGTACTTC. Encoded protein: CASSLISYPSYEQYF.

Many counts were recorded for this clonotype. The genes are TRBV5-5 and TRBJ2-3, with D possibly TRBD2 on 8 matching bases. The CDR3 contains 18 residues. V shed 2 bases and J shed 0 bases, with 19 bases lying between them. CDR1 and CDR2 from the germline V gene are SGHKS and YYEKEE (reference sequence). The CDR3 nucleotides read TGTGCCAGCAGCTTTAGAAGGGGGCTAGCGGGTAGCACAGATACGCAGTATTTT. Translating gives CASSFRRGLAGSTDTQYF.

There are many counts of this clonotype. Here the CDR3 DNA reads TGCGCCAGCAGCTTGGCCCCGACTAGCGGGGGGACAGATACGCAGTATTTT. Its protein product is CASSLAPTSGGTDTQYF. The chain uses TRBV5-1 and TRBJ2-3; the match to TRBD2 covers 13 bases. The CDR3 is 17 amino acids. Germline V lookup: CDR1 SGHRS, CDR2 YFSETQ. V trimming: 0 bases; J trimming: 3 bases; junction bases outside the gene matches: 4.

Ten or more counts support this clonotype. CDR3: CASSQYRGTGELFF. The DNA for the CDR3 is TGTGCCAGCAGCCAATACAGGGGCACCGGGGAGCTGTTTTTT. The chain recombines TRBV7-3 with TRBJ2-2; 7 bases map to TRBD1. Germline CDR1 SGHTA, CDR2 FQGTGA. The CDR3 contains 14 residues. After removal of 5 bases from V and 4 bases from J, the junction contained 4 bases not matched to a gene.

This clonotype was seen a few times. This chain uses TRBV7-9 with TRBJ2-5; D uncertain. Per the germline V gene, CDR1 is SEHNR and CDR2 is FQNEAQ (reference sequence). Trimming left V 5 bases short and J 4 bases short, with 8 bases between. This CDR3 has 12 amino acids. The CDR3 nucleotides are TGTGCCAGCAGCGCGATCGGAGAGACCCAGTACTTC. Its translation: CASSAIGETQYF.

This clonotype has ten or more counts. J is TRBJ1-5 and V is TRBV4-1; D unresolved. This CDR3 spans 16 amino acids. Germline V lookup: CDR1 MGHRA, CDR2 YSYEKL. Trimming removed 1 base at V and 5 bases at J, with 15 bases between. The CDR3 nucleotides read TGCGCCAGCAGCCAAGCTTTCAACCGCTTGGATCAGCCCCAGCATTTT. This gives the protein CASSQAFNRLDQPQHF.

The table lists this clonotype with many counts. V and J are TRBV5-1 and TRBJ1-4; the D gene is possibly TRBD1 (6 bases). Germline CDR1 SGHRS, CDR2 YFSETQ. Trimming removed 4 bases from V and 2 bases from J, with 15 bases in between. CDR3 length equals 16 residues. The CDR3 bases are TGCGCCAGCAGCGCCCAGTGGGGGCTGACTAATGAAAAACTGTTTTTT. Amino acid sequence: CASSAQWGLTNEKLFF.

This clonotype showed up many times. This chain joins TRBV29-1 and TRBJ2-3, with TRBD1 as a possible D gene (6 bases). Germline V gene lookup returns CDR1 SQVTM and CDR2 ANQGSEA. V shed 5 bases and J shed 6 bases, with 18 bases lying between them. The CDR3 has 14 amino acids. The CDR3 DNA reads TGCAGCGTTAGAATTCTTTGGGGGCCGGATACGCAGTATTTT. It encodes CSVRILWGPDTQYF.